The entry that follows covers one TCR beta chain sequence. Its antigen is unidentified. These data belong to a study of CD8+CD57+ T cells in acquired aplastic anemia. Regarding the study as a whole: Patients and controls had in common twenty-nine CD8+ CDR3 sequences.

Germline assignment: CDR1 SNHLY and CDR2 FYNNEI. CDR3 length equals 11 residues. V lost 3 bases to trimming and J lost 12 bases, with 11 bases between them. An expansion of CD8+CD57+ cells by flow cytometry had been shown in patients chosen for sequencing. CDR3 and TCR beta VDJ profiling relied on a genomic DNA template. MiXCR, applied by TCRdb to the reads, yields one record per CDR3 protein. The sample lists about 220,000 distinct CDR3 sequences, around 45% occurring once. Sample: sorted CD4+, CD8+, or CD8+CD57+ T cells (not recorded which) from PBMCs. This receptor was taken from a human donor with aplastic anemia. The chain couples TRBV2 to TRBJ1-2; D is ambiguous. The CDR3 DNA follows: TGTGCCAGCAGTGACTTTGGAGCAGACACCTTC. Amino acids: CASSDFGADTF.